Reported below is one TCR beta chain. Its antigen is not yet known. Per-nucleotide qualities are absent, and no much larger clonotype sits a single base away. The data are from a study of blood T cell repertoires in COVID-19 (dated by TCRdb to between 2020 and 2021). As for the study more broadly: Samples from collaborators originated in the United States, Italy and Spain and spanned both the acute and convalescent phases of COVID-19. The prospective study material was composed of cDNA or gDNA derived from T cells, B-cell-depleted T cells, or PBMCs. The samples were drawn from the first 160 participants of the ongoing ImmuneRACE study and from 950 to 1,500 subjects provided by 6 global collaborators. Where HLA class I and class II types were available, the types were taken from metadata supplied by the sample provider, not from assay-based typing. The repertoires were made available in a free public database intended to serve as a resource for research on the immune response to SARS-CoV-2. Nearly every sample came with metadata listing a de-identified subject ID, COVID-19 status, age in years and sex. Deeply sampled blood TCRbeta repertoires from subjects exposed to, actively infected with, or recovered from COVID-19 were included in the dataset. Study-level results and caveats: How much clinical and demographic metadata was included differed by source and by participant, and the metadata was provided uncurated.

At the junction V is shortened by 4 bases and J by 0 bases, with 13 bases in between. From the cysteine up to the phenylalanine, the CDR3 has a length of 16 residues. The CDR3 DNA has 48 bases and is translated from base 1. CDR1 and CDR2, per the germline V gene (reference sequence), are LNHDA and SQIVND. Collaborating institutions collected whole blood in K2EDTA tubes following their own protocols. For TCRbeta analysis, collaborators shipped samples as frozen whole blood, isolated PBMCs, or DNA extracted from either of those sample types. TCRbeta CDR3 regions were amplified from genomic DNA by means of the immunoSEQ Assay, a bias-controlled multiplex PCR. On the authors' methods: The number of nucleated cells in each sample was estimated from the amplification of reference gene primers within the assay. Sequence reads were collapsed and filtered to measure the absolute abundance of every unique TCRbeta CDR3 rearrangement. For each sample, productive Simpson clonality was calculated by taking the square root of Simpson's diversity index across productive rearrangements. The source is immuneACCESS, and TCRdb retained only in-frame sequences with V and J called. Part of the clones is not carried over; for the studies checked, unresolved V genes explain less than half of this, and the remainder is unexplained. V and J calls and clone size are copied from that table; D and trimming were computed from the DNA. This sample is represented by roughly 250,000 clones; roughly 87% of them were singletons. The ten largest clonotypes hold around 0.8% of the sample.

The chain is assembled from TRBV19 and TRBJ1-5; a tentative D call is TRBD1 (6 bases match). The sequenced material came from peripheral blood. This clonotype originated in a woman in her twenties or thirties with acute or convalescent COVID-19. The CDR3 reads CASSTWTATSNQPQHF. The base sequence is TGTGCCAGTAGTACCTGGACAGCGACTAGCAATCAGCCCCAGCATTTT.